These T cell receptor beta chains were read from a single sample in a study of T cell responses to AZD1222 COVID-19 vaccine. The data were produced by immunoSEQ multiplex PCR, yet TCRdb's version contains in-frame clones alone and is incomplete. Here the sample spans about 140,000 clones, roughly 89% being singletons. This material consisted of peripheral blood, taken on day 0 of AZD1222 vaccination. These receptors were taken from an adult in good health. Both conserved end residues are part of each CDR3. A D gene is named only where the DNA matches it firmly. A row's size may be missing; if present it is once, few, many or a size class.

V gene,J gene,D gene,clone size,CDR3 DNA,CDR3 protein
TRBV4-1,TRBJ2-2,.,.,TGCGCCAGCAGCCAAGCGACAACGAACACCGGGGAGCTGTTTTTT,CASSQATTNTGELFF
TRBV6-5,TRBJ1-2,TRBD1,.,TGTGCCAGCAGGACAGGGTCTAACTATGGCTACACCTTC,CASRTGSNYGYTF
TRBV5-1,TRBJ1-6,TRBD1,.,TGCGCCAGCAGCAGAACGGGACAGGGGAATTCACCCCTCCACTTT,CASSRTGQGNSPLHF
TRBV27,TRBJ1-5,.,once,TGTGCCAGCAGCCAAGGGGAGAATCAGCCCCAGCATTTT,CASSQGENQPQHF
TRBV9,TRBJ1-5,.,few,TGTGCCAGCAGCGCAGGGCATCAGGATCAGCCCCAGCATTTT,CASSAGHQDQPQHF
TRBV6-6,TRBJ1-1,TRBD1,once,TGTGCCAGCAGTTACAGGGCAGGGGGAAACACTGAAGCTTTCTTT,CASSYRAGGNTEAFF
TRBV5-1,TRBJ1-2,.,.,TGCGCCAGCAGCTTGGCAGGGGATGGCTACACCTTC,CASSLAGDGYTF
TRBV5-4,TRBJ1-3,.,once,TGTGCCAGCAGCGGCGGGGAGTACTCTGGAAACACCATATATTTT,CASSGGEYSGNTIYF
TRBV7-2,TRBJ1-2,.,.,TGTGCCAGCAGCTTTGTAACGGCGAACTATGGCTACACCTTC,CASSFVTANYGYTF
TRBV7-2,TRBJ2-2,.,.,TGTGCCAGCAGCTTCGAGACACTGGAGCTGTTTTTT,CASSFETLELFF
TRBV10-3,TRBJ2-1,TRBD2,.,TGTGCCATCAGTGGATCCGCCGAGCTAGCGGGAGCCAGCTCCTACAATGAGCAGTTCTTC,CAISGSAELAGASSYNEQFF
TRBV6-5,TRBJ1-4,TRBD1,.,TGTGCCAGCAGTATGACAGGGCCTAATGAAAAACTGTTTTTT,CASSMTGPNEKLFF
TRBV27,TRBJ2-2,.,few,TGTGCCAGCAGTTTCATGGGTGGCACCGGGGAGCTGTTTTTT,CASSFMGGTGELFF
TRBV2,TRBJ2-3,TRBD2,.,TGTGCCAGCAGTGGAGATTCTAGCGGGAGCACAGATACGCAGTATTTT,CASSGDSSGSTDTQYF
TRBV2,TRBJ1-2,.,.,TGTGCCAGCAGTGAAGCGCTTCTGGACGTGAAAGTCTTC,CASSEALLDVKVF
TRBV5-1,TRBJ1-3,.,once,TGCGCCAGCAGCTCACCATCCTTGACAGACTCTGGAAACACCATATATTTT,CASSSPSLTDSGNTIYF
TRBV5-1,TRBJ2-7,.,.,TGCGCCAGCAGTTACTTCCGGGAACTCCATTACGAGCAGTACTTC,CASSYFRELHYEQYF
TRBV7-9,TRBJ2-7,TRBD1,few,TGTGCCAGCAGCCCCCCCGAGGACAGGGCCCACGAGCAGTACTTC,CASSPPEDRAHEQYF
TRBV6-5,TRBJ1-2,.,few,TGTGCCAGCGTATTGACAGTAGCTAACTATGGCTACACCTTC,CASVLTVANYGYTF
TRBV11-2,TRBJ2-5,TRBD2,.,TGTGCCAGCAGCTTAGTTTGGGGAGGGACGGGACAAGAGACCCAGTACTTC,CASSLVWGGTGQETQYF
TRBV4-1,TRBJ2-5,TRBD1,.,TGCGCCAGCAGCCGGAGACAGGGGCGAGAGGCCCAGTACTTC,CASSRRQGREAQYF
TRBV7-3,TRBJ2-1,.,.,TGTGCCAGCAGTCCCGTAGGCGGCGGTGGTGAGCAGTTCTTC,CASSPVGGGGEQFF
TRBV5-1,TRBJ2-1,TRBD2,.,TGCGCCAGCAGCTTCGGACTAGCGGGAGACAGCGGGCAGTTCTTC,CASSFGLAGDSGQFF
TRBV7-2,TRBJ2-5,TRBD2,.,TGTGCCAGCAGCTTCCAAGCGGGAGGCCTCCAAGAGACCCAGTACTTC,CASSFQAGGLQETQYF
TRBV7-4,TRBJ1-1,.,.,TGTGCCAGCAGCCTAGGGTTCATGAACACTGAAGCTTTCTTT,CASSLGFMNTEAFF
TRBV29-1,TRBJ1-2,.,.,TGCAGCGTTGGTAAGGGATGGAGCTACACCTTC,CSVGKGWSYTF
TRBV5-1,TRBJ1-2,.,.,TGCGCCAGCAGCTTGGGGTCCCTCAATAACTATGGCTACACCTTC,CASSLGSLNNYGYTF
TRBV9,TRBJ2-3,.,.,TGTGCCAGCAGCGTAGGGGTGACCACAGATACGCAGTATTTT,CASSVGVTTDTQYF
TRBV9,TRBJ1-1,TRBD1,once,TGTGCCAGCAGCTCCTGGGGACAGCCGAACACTGAAGCTTTCTTT,CASSSWGQPNTEAFF
TRBV10-3,TRBJ2-7,.,.,TGTGCCATCAGCCCGGGCACGGCCCTTTTCGGCCCCTACGAGCAGTACTTC,CAISPGTALFGPYEQYF
TRBV7-9,TRBJ2-7,.,few,TGTGCCAGCAGCTCACAGGGTCTCTCCTACGAGCAGTACTTC,CASSSQGLSYEQYF
TRBV2,TRBJ2-1,.,few,TGTGCCAGCAGTGGAGCGGGCAATGAGCAGTTCTTC,CASSGAGNEQFF
TRBV5-1,TRBJ2-1,TRBD1,.,TGCGCCAGCAGCTTGCAGCCTACAGGGGGCGAGAATGAGCAGTTCTTC,CASSLQPTGGENEQFF
TRBV6-6,TRBJ1-2,.,.,TGTGCCAGCAGTTACTCATCAGGGGAGTACTATGGCTACACCTTC,CASSYSSGEYYGYTF
TRBV20-1,TRBJ2-5,.,.,TGCAGTGCTCGAGAGACCCAGTACTTC,CSARETQYF
TRBV6-5,TRBJ1-4,.,.,TGTGCCAGCAGTTACGGGCGACAGGCGTCTAATGAAAAACTGTTTTTT,CASSYGRQASNEKLFF
TRBV25-1,TRBJ1-3,.,.,TGTGCCAGCAGTGACCTGCGGGAAGGCGGAAACACCATATATTTT,CASSDLREGGNTIYF
TRBV5-1,TRBJ2-7,.,.,TGCGCCAGCAGCGAAAAGGGCGGATACGAGCAGTACTTC,CASSEKGGYEQYF
TRBV10-3,TRBJ2-7,.,.,TGTGCCATCAGTGCCGGATACGAGCAGTACTTC,CAISAGYEQYF
TRBV28,TRBJ1-2,.,.,TGTGCCAGCAGTTTAGGAATGCGTGGGGGTGGCTACACCTTC,CASSLGMRGGGYTF
TRBV3-1/TRBV3-2,TRBJ2-1,TRBD2,.,TGTGCCAGCAGCGGGACGGCTAGCGGGGCCCTCGCTGAGCAGTTCTTC,CASSGTASGALAEQFF
TRBV5-6,TRBJ2-4,.,.,TGTGCCAGCAGCCCCCTAGGGGTCGGGGGGCTCGCCAAAAACATTCAGTACTTC,CASSPLGVGGLAKNIQYF
TRBV7-9,TRBJ2-1,TRBD2,once,TGTGCCAGCAGCGTTAGCGGGAGTGCCTACAATGAGCAGTTCTTC,CASSVSGSAYNEQFF
TRBV6-5,TRBJ2-7,.,.,TGTGCCAGCAGTCGGTCCAGGTCAAGCTCCTACGAGCAGTACTTC,CASSRSRSSSYEQYF
TRBV6-6,TRBJ2-5,.,.,TGTGCCAGCAGTTACTCCGGCGGTACGGGGACCCAGTACTTC,CASSYSGGTGTQYF
TRBV18,TRBJ1-5,.,.,TGTGCCAGCTCACCGGACAGAAATCAGCCCCAGCATTTT,CASSPDRNQPQHF
TRBV5-5,TRBJ2-7,.,.,TGTGCCAGCAGCCTCCTGGGTGGGGTCGAAGCCGAGCAGTACTTC,CASSLLGGVEAEQYF
TRBV20-1,TRBJ2-3,.,.,TGCAGTGCGAGTGGGGGTCCGCCGAGGGATACGCAGTATTTT,CSASGGPPRDTQYF
TRBV29-1,TRBJ1-2,TRBD1,.,TGCAGCGTTGTACCGGGGACAGGGGTCGACTATGGCTACACCTTC,CSVVPGTGVDYGYTF
TRBV5-1,TRBJ1-1,TRBD1,.,TGCGCCAGTTCCCGGACAGGCCAAAGCGGGGCTGAAGCTTTCTTT,CASSRTGQSGAEAFF
TRBV5-1,TRBJ1-2,.,.,TGCGCCAGCAGCTTGGGGCAGGCTAACTATGGCTACACCTTC,CASSLGQANYGYTF
TRBV5-4,TRBJ1-2,.,.,TGTGCCAGCAGCTTGGTGGAGGGGGACTATGGCTACACCTTC,CASSLVEGDYGYTF
TRBV5-4,TRBJ1-1,.,.,TGTGCCAGCAGCTTGGAGGGGAACACTGAAGCTTTCTTT,CASSLEGNTEAFF
TRBV18,TRBJ2-2,.,.,TGTGCCAGCTCACCATACGCAGGGAACACCGGGGAGCTGTTTTTT,CASSPYAGNTGELFF
TRBV28,TRBJ1-1,TRBD1,.,TGTGCCAGCAGTCTAACGACAGGGGGAGTGTGGGAAGCTTTCTTT,CASSLTTGGVWEAFF
TRBV6-5,TRBJ2-2,.,.,TGTGCCAGCAGTTACCATTCCGGGGAGCTGTTTTTT,CASSYHSGELFF
TRBV2,TRBJ1-1,TRBD1,.,TGTGCCAGCAGAAGGACAGGGGGCGGCACTGAAGCTTTCTTT,CASRRTGGGTEAFF
TRBV7-8,TRBJ1-2,TRBD1,.,TGTGCCAGCAGCTCTCGGACAGGTGATGGCTACACCTTC,CASSSRTGDGYTF
TRBV2,TRBJ1-5,.,.,TGTGCCAGCAGCCAGACAGGAGATCAGCCCCAGCATTTT,CASSQTGDQPQHF